The 29 T cell receptor beta chains presented below share a single source sample, sequenced in a study of OX40 agonist ivuxolimab in advanced cancers. The library was generated by the immunoSEQ multiplex PCR assay. What TCRdb holds here is the immuneACCESS table cut down to in-frame rearrangements. Part of the clones is not present; checked against another copy, under half of the missing clones reflect an unresolved V gene, and the others are unexplained. This sample is represented by some 85,000 clones; 88% of them were singletons. The ten largest clonotypes hold under 0.9% of the sample. The sample here was CD4+ or CD8+ T cells sorted from blood, taken in a trial of the OX40 agonist ivuxolimab. These receptors all stem from an adult with an advanced solid tumor such as melanoma, head and neck, liver or kidney cancer.

The CDR3 DNA is TGTGCCAGCAGCTGGGGACTAGCGGGAGGCGAGCAGTACTTC. Protein: CASSWGLAGGEQYF. The V and J genes are TRBV5-6 and TRBJ2-7; 15 nucleotides agree with TRBD2. After removal of 3 bases from V and 6 bases from J, the junction contained 1 base not matched to a gene. CDR3 length: 14 residues. Germline V gives CDR1 SGHDT, CDR2 YYEEEE.

The chain is built from TRBV5-1 and TRBJ2-1, with a possible D match to TRBD1 (5 bases). Trimming took 5 bases from V and 5 from J, leaving 14 bases between them. There are 14 residues in the CDR3. CDR1 is SGHRS and CDR2 is YFSETQ in the germline V gene. For the CDR3, the DNA is TGCGCCAGCAGGGGGCAGACAAGCAACAATGAGCAGTTCTTC. Protein product: CASRGQTSNNEQFF.

J is TRBJ1-4 and V is TRBV27; 11 bases are shared with TRBD1. V lost 8 bases, J lost 8 bases, and 4 bases stayed unmatched. The CDR3 contains 13 residues. Germline-derived CDR1 and CDR2 are MNHEY and SMNVEV (reference sequence). The CDR3, as DNA: TGTGCCAGCGCCAGGACAGGGGGCGAAAAACTGTTTTTT. Its protein product is CASARTGGEKLFF.

The V and J genes are TRBV30 and TRBJ2-1; 12 bases are shared with TRBD2. Germline trimming cut 2 bases from V and 4 bases from J; bases unmatched to any gene: 12. CDR1 is GTSNPN and CDR2 is SVGIG in the germline V gene (reference sequence). The CDR3 is made up of 18 amino acids. The CDR3 spells CAWSHRPGLAGPYNEQFF. CDR3 DNA: TGTGCCTGGAGTCACAGGCCCGGACTAGCGGGGCCATACAATGAGCAGTTCTTC.

In its sample, this clone was seen once. This sequence joins TRBV18 and TRBJ2-7; 10 bases line up with TRBD1. The germline CDR1 and CDR2 sequences are KGHSH and LQKENI. V shed 4 bases and J 6 bases; nucleotides not matched to a gene: 9. This CDR3 is built from 15 residues. The CDR3 region has the DNA TGTGCCAGCTCACGGGTCGACGGGACAGGGGCCGAGCAGTACTTC. This gives the protein CASSRVDGTGAEQYF.

The V call is TRBV2, the J call TRBJ2-1, with 10 bases lining up with TRBD2. Unmatched junction bases numbered 5, after V lost 6 bases and J lost 3 bases. The germline V gene encodes CDR1 SNHLY and CDR2 FYNNEI. The CDR3 loop spans 15 amino acids. CDR3 DNA sequence: TGTGCCAGCAGCCCCGGGACTAGCGACTACAATGAGCAGTTCTTC. Protein: CASSPGTSDYNEQFF.

V and J are TRBV6-1 and TRBJ2-6; D call uncertain. Germline V CDR1 and CDR2: MNHNS, SASEGT. The V and J ends lost 4 bases and 0 bases respectively, with 7 bases between them. The CDR3 totals 15 residues. The CDR3 nucleotides read TGTGCCAGCAGTGGACTGCTCTCTGGGGCCAACGTCCTGACTTTC. Protein sequence: CASSGLLSGANVLTF.

This chain joins TRBV18 and TRBJ2-7; 8 positions agree with TRBD1. Looked up from germline, CDR1 is KGHSH and CDR2 is LQKENI. This CDR3 has 15 residues. V shed 1 base, J shed 4 bases, and the junction held 6 bases outside the gene matches. CDR3 DNA sequence: TGTGCCAGCTCACCACGGGCAGGGGGCACGTACGAGCAGTACTTC. Its translation is CASSPRAGGTYEQYF.

This sequence joins TRBV6-6 and TRBJ2-1; D gene ambiguous. V lost 6 bases, J lost 7 bases, and 19 bases lay in between. The CDR3 is 15 amino acids. Looked up from germline, CDR1 is MNHNY and CDR2 is SVGAGI (reference sequence). CDR3 nucleotide sequence: TGTGCCAGCAGGGAACTCGAGTCCAGAGTGAATGAGCAGTTCTTC. This translates into CASRELESRVNEQFF.

The rearrangement uses TRBV6-5 and TRBJ1-6; 8 bases align to TRBD1. V shed 2 bases and J 7 bases; nucleotides not matched to a gene: 4. This CDR3 region has 15 residues. The V gene's germline CDR1 is MNHEY and CDR2 SVGAGI. The CDR3 DNA sequence: TGTGCCAGCAGTTACCGCCACAGGGGGAATTCACCCCTCCACTTT. Its protein product is CASSYRHRGNSPLHF.

The chain joins TRBV4-2 to TRBJ1-2, with TRBD1 as a possible D gene (5 bases). CDR1 is LGHNA, CDR2 YNFKEQ, per germline. The CDR3 length is 12 residues. The V and J ends lost 6 bases and 1 base respectively, with 6 bases between them. This CDR3 reads CASSQGNYGYTF. The CDR3 DNA is TGTGCCAGCAGTCAGGGTAACTATGGCTACACCTTC.

The chain employs TRBV29-1 and TRBJ1-2, with D possibly TRBD1 on 6 matching bases. The V gene's germline CDR1 is SQVTM and CDR2 ANQGSEA. This CDR3 has 18 residues. The V end was cut by 0 bases, the J end by 5 bases, with 25 bases between. CDR3 residues: CSVEDLWGPSGWKYGYTF. CDR3 in DNA: TGCAGCGTTGAAGATCTGTGGGGGCCCAGCGGCTGGAAGTATGGCTACACCTTC.

This chain uses TRBV6-1 with TRBJ1-2; the match to TRBD1 covers 8 bases. CDR1 is MNHNS and CDR2 is SASEGT in the germline V gene. Trimming cost V 2 bases and J 3 bases; bases outside gene matches: 5. The CDR3 consists of 15 residues. CDR3 protein: CASSESGTGYYGYTF. The CDR3 DNA reads TGTGCCAGCAGTGAATCAGGGACAGGATACTATGGCTACACCTTC.

The rearrangement joins TRBV25-1 to TRBJ2-2; D possibly corresponds to TRBD1 (6 bases). The germline gives CDR1 MGHDK, CDR2 SYGVNS. The CDR3 is 15 amino acids. The germline V and J ends were trimmed by 4 bases and 6 bases, with 15 bases remaining between them. DNA of the CDR3: TGTGCCAGCAGTGGTCCAGGGGTGAGGCCCGGGGAGCTGTTTTTT. This sequence encodes CASSGPGVRPGELFF.

The chain employs TRBV29-1 and TRBJ1-2; no definite D call. The CDR3 loop spans 16 amino acids. V was shortened by 6 bases and J by 4 bases, with 24 bases between the two germline ends. Germline loops: CDR1 SQVTM, CDR2 ANQGSEA. The CDR3 spells CSVHEGRAARIYGYTF. CDR3 sequence (DNA): TGCAGCGTCCACGAAGGGAGGGCGGCTCGAATCTATGGCTACACCTTC.

This sequence joins TRBV30 and TRBJ2-1; 13 bases align to TRBD2. CDR1 and CDR2 from the germline V gene are GTSNPN and SVGIG (reference sequence). The CDR3 is 16 amino acids. V shed 3 bases and J 8 bases; nucleotides not matched to a gene: 10. CDR3: CAWRTSGGAGLHEQFF. Written as DNA, the CDR3 is TGTGCCTGGAGAACTAGCGGGGGGGCCGGGCTCCATGAGCAGTTCTTC.

CDR3 in amino acids: CAISDDGTNQPQHF. The CDR3 DNA sequence: TGTGCCATCAGTGATGACGGAACCAATCAGCCCCAGCATTTT. V gene TRBV10-3 combines with J gene TRBJ1-5; D ambiguous. CDR3 size: 14 residues. CDR1 and CDR2 from the germline V gene are ENHRY and SYGVKD. With 3 bases removed from V and 3 bases from J, the gap between germline ends came to 9 bases.

The V and J genes are TRBV7-2 and TRBJ2-5, with D possibly matching TRBD2 (6 bases). Germline V gives CDR1 SGHTA, CDR2 FQGNSA. CDR3 length equals 15 residues. Deletions cut 3 bases from V and 2 bases from J, with 13 bases between. CDR3: CASSFQAGKQETQYF. The CDR3 DNA reads TGTGCCAGCAGCTTCCAGGCGGGAAAACAAGAGACCCAGTACTTC.

The V call is TRBV4-1, the J call TRBJ2-3, with 10 bases lining up with TRBD2. The V segment lost 3 bases and the J segment 1 base; nucleotides outside the gene matches: 10. This CDR3 has 18 residues. CDR1 and CDR2 from the germline V gene are MGHRA and YSYEKL. Written as DNA, the CDR3 is TGCGCCAGCAGCCATCTCCCCGGGGGGACTAGCGGCACAGATACGCAGTATTTT. This codes for CASSHLPGGTSGTDTQYF.

The rearrangement uses TRBV7-3 and TRBJ2-1; no reliable D call. V lost 2 bases and J 6 bases, leaving 17 bases between the germline ends. CDR3 length equals 16 residues. Germline V CDR1 and CDR2: SGHTA, FQGTGA. The CDR3, as DNA: TGTGCCAGCAGCTTAGATCCCCTAGTCCCTCCCAATGAGCAGTTCTTC. Translating gives CASSLDPLVPPNEQFF.

The chain joins TRBV21-1 to TRBJ1-5. TRBV21-1 corresponds to a pseudogene. The CDR3 length is 12 residues. In nucleotides, the CDR3 is TGTGCCAGCAGCAAATGGGTTGGGCCCCAGCATTTT. Translation: CASSKWVGPQHF.

This chain connects TRBV2 to TRBJ1-2, with a weak D call TRBD1 (6 bases). V dropped 2 bases and J dropped 2 bases, with 12 bases sitting between them. The CDR3 spans 15 residues. Germline CDR1 SNHLY, CDR2 FYNNEI. The CDR3 bases are TGTGCCAGCAGTGAATTCGCGGGGGCCAACTATGGCTACACCTTC. Translated, it gives CASSEFAGANYGYTF.

The rearrangement links TRBV7-9 to TRBJ1-2; D might be TRBD1 (5 bases). V dropped 1 base and J dropped 4 bases, with 13 bases sitting between them. Germline loops: CDR1 SEHNR, CDR2 FQNEAQ (reference sequence). The CDR3 loop spans 15 amino acids. In DNA, the CDR3 is TGTGCCAGCAGCTTAGGTTTGGGGGAGGCCTATGGCTACACCTTC. Translated, it gives CASSLGLGEAYGYTF.

The chain uses TRBV5-6 and TRBJ1-2; D is unresolved. The CDR3 length is 15 residues. V lost 3 bases, J lost 4 bases, and 16 bases lay in between. Germline lookup yields CDR1 SGHDT and CDR2 YYEEEE. In nucleotides, the CDR3 is TGTGCCAGCAGCTCCTGGGCCGGCGGGAGCTATGGCTACACCTTC. Encoded protein: CASSSWAGGSYGYTF. The entire variable domain, with the rest obtained from reference TRBV5-6 and TRBJ1-2, is as follows: DAGVTQSPTHLIKTRGQQVTLRCSPKSGHDTVSWYQQALGQGPQFIFQYYEEEERQRGNFPDRFSGHQFPNYSSELNVNALLLGDSALYLCASSSWAGGSYGYTFGSGTRLTVV.

The J gene is TRBJ2-1, the V gene TRBV7-9, with no clear D. Germline V gene sequence: CDR1 SEHNR, CDR2 FQNEAQ (reference sequence). Trimming cost V 2 bases and J 13 bases, with 9 bases left between them. This CDR3 has 11 residues. As DNA, the CDR3 is TGTGCCAGCAGCTTAAATGTGTATCAGTTCTTC. Translating it yields CASSLNVYQFF.

The rearrangement links TRBV6-1 to TRBJ1-5; 11 bases agree with TRBD1. V lost 1 base, J lost 6 bases, and 8 bases stayed unmatched. Germline CDR1 is MNHNS and CDR2 is SASEGT. This CDR3 spans 17 amino acids. The CDR3 sequence is CASSEGFWTGGTQPQHF. DNA for the CDR3: TGTGCCAGCAGTGAAGGGTTTTGGACAGGGGGCACTCAGCCCCAGCATTTT.

The chain employs TRBV15 and TRBJ2-1; the D is unclear. The CDR3 runs to 13 residues. Trimming pared 3 bases from V and 5 bases from J, leaving 8 bases between. Germline V CDR1 and CDR2: LNHNV, YYDKDF (reference sequence). CDR3 residues: CATSRDGNNEQFF. The CDR3 DNA is TGTGCCACCAGCAGGGACGGCAACAATGAGCAGTTCTTC.

The chain carries TRBV19 and TRBJ1-1; D possibly corresponds to TRBD1 (6 bases). Germline V gene lookup returns CDR1 LNHDA and CDR2 SQIVND (reference sequence). CDR3 size: 15 residues. V was cut by 6 bases and J by 3 bases, with 17 bases left in between. Here the CDR3 reads CASRQGEAGHTEAFF. For the CDR3, the DNA is TGTGCCAGTAGACAGGGTGAGGCGGGCCACACTGAAGCTTTCTTT.

The chain carries TRBV27 and TRBJ1-5, with D possibly being TRBD1 (6 bases). CDR1 and CDR2 (germline): MNHEY, SMNVEV (reference sequence). Trimming pared 2 bases from V and 5 bases from J, leaving 10 bases between. This CDR3 region has 14 residues. The CDR3 sequence: CASSLTGTYQPQHF. The CDR3 nucleotides read TGTGCCAGCAGTTTAACAGGGACTTATCAGCCCCAGCATTTT.